A selection of T cell receptor beta chains follows, all from one sample in a study of T cells after yellow fever vaccination. Each CDR3 protein gets one entry after TCRdb re-called the 5' RACE reads with MiXCR. The sample yields just over 300,000 distinct CDR3 sequences, 3.6% seen once. This specimen was PBMCs, taken on the day of the yellow fever booster vaccination. The receptors here all came from a man between 18 and 35 years old who received the YFV17D yellow fever vaccine. Each CDR3 is given with its conserved first and last residue. The D gene is left open where the match is weak. Size values are once, few and many counts, or a class for expanded clones, and some rows have none.

J gene	clone size	V gene	D gene	CDR3 protein	CDR3 DNA
TRBJ2-5	many	TRBV29-1	NA	CSVRHRETQYF	TGCAGCGTCCGTCATCGGGAGACCCAGTACTTC
TRBJ2-7	many	TRBV20-1	NA	CSARGQQPGEQYF	TGCAGTGCTAGAGGCCAGCAACCAGGCGAGCAGTACTTC
TRBJ2-5	many	TRBV29-1	TRBD2	CSVGPLSGGETQYF	TGCAGCGTTGGACCGCTCAGCGGGGGAGAGACCCAGTACTTC
TRBJ2-1	NA	TRBV7-8	TRBD2	CASSWTSVSYNEQFF	TGTGCCAGCAGCTGGACTAGCGTATCGTACAATGAGCAGTTCTTC
TRBJ2-7	many	TRBV12-3/TRBV12-4	NA	CASSLALGSGEQYF	TGTGCCAGCAGTTTAGCCCTTGGATCGGGAGAGCAGTACTTC
TRBJ1-1	NA	TRBV5-1	TRBD1	CASSNGQGGTEAFF	TGCGCCAGCAGCAACGGACAGGGGGGCACTGAAGCTTTCTTT
TRBJ2-3	many	TRBV10-2	NA	CASSSGDTQYF	TGCGCCAGCAGTTCCGGCGATACGCAGTATTTT
TRBJ2-7	many	TRBV11-2	TRBD1	CASSLPGQGAREQYF	TGTGCCAGCAGTCTTCCGGGACAGGGGGCGCGTGAGCAGTACTTC
TRBJ1-1	many	TRBV5-1	NA	CASSSKNTEAFF	TGCGCCAGCAGCTCCAAGAACACTGAAGCTTTCTTT
TRBJ2-6	few	TRBV5-1	NA	CASRSYSASGANVLTF	TGCGCCAGCAGGTCCTACAGCGCCTCGGGGGCCAACGTCCTGACTTTC
TRBJ2-2	few	TRBV19	NA	CASSSGLTGELFF	TGTGCCAGTAGTTCCGGGCTGACCGGGGAGCTGTTTTTT
TRBJ1-6	few	TRBV20-1	TRBD1	CSASRQGANSPLHF	TGCAGTGCTTCCCGACAGGGGGCAAATTCACCCCTCCACTTT
TRBJ2-4	NA	TRBV7-9	NA	CASSFWGLAKNIQYF	TGTGCCAGCAGCTTTTGGGGATTAGCCAAAAACATTCAGTACTTC
TRBJ2-3	NA	TRBV12-3/TRBV12-4	NA	CASSLPKRPDTQYF	TGTGCCAGCAGTTTACCCAAGCGCCCCGATACGCAGTATTTT
TRBJ2-7	few	TRBV2	TRBD2	CASSGLAGHYEQYF	TGTGCCAGCAGTGGGCTAGCGGGACACTACGAGCAGTACTTC
TRBJ2-2	many	TRBV6-5	NA	CASSYTSSTPGELFF	TGTGCCAGCAGTTACACGTCCTCGACCCCCGGGGAGCTGTTTTTT
TRBJ1-2	many	TRBV5-4	TRBD1	CASSNPTGGQGKGYTF	TGTGCCAGCAGCAATCCAACCGGAGGACAGGGGAAAGGCTACACCTTC
TRBJ1-5	many	TRBV15	NA	CATSRRRDGNQPQHF	TGTGCCACCAGCAGGCGCAGGGATGGGAATCAGCCCCAGCATTTT
TRBJ2-3	many	TRBV5-1	NA	CATSGLADTQYF	TGCGCCACCTCGGGACTCGCAGATACGCAGTATTTT
TRBJ2-3	NA	TRBV9	NA	CASSGSFLVLDTQYF	TGTGCCAGCAGCGGGTCTTTTCTGGTGCTCGATACGCAGTATTTT
TRBJ2-1	many	TRBV12-3/TRBV12-4	NA	CASSFLDEQFF	TGTGCCAGCAGTTTTTTGGATGAGCAGTTCTTC
TRBJ1-2	many	TRBV19	TRBD1	CASSVTGSPPGYTF	TGTGCCAGTAGTGTGACAGGGAGTCCTCCTGGCTACACCTTC
TRBJ1-6	NA	TRBV25-1	NA	CASSALSGGWNSPLHF	TGTGCCAGCAGTGCTCTATCGGGAGGGTGGAATTCACCCCTCCACTTT
TRBJ2-5	few	TRBV12-5	NA	CASGTRPLQETQYF	TGTGCTAGTGGGACTAGACCCCTTCAAGAGACCCAGTACTTC
TRBJ2-6	few	TRBV15	NA	CATSRVTSGANVLTF	TGTGCCACCAGCAGAGTAACCTCTGGGGCCAACGTCCTGACTTTC
TRBJ2-1	many	TRBV7-9	NA	CASSSDSWWTATNNEQFF	TGTGCCAGCAGCTCGGATTCTTGGTGGACGGCCACAAACAATGAGCAGTTCTTC
TRBJ2-2	many	TRBV7-2	NA	CASSHQGKKAGELFF	TGTGCCAGCAGCCATCAGGGGAAGAAGGCCGGGGAGCTGTTTTTT
TRBJ1-6	many	TRBV5-1	TRBD1	CASSLGGQINSPLHF	TGCGCCAGCAGCTTGGGGGGACAGATAAATTCACCCCTCCACTTT
TRBJ2-7	many	TRBV6-6	NA	CASSPPGGFPYEQYF	TGTGCCAGCAGTCCCCCCGGGGGATTTCCCTACGAGCAGTACTTC
TRBJ2-7	many	TRBV7-2	NA	CASSLNVGLPPEQYF	TGTGCCAGCAGCTTAAACGTCGGGCTTCCTCCCGAGCAGTACTTC
TRBJ2-1	many	TRBV7-3	NA	CASSLIPYNEQFF	TGTGCCAGCAGCTTAATCCCCTACAATGAGCAGTTCTTC
TRBJ2-2	many	TRBV5-1	NA	CASSLGPGLLTGELFF	TGCGCCAGCAGCTTGGGGCCGGGACTCCTGACCGGGGAGCTGTTTTTT
TRBJ1-2	few	TRBV3-1	NA	CASSPTGRGGYTF	TGTGCCAGCAGCCCAACAGGGCGTGGCGGCTACACCTTC
TRBJ2-2	NA	TRBV11-2	NA	CASSWGQWGRNTGELFF	TGTGCCAGCAGCTGGGGGCAGTGGGGAAGAAACACCGGGGAGCTGTTTTTT
TRBJ2-5	many	TRBV24-1	NA	CATSDPRTEETQYF	TGTGCCACCAGTGATCCCCGGACAGAAGAGACCCAGTACTTC
TRBJ2-1	few	TRBV9	NA	CASSVGQNEQFF	TGTGCCAGCAGCGTAGGTCAGAATGAGCAGTTCTTC
TRBJ2-2	many	TRBV7-6	NA	CASSPGGGKTGELFF	TGTGCCAGCAGCCCAGGCGGAGGAAAGACCGGGGAGCTGTTTTTT
TRBJ2-1	many	TRBV2	NA	CASSPRAPSNEQFF	TGTGCCAGCAGCCCCCGGGCCCCTTCTAATGAGCAGTTCTTC
TRBJ2-1	many	TRBV4-1	TRBD1	CASSQEVGRGSYNEQFF	TGCGCCAGCAGCCAAGAAGTCGGCAGGGGGTCCTACAATGAGCAGTTCTTC